Below, one T cell receptor (beta chain) is given with its context. Its matching antigen is unknown. These data belong to a study of cytomegalovirus exposure and HLA in healthy donors. The PCR used 60 Vbeta and 13 Jbeta primers. TCRdb's table, derived via immunoSEQ multiplex PCR, lists solely in-frame clones and lacks some. The sample has around 170,000 clones; roughly three quarters are singletons. Findings of the study overall: In vitro work confirmed that a few CMV-associated chains recognize CMV antigens.

This CDR3 region has 15 residues. V was pared by 4 bases and J by 2 bases, with 5 bases of the junction left unmatched. From germline, CDR1 is MNHEY and CDR2 SVGAGI. V usage is TRBV6-5 and J usage is TRBJ1-3; 7 nucleotides line up with TRBD1. Sequencing was carried out using PBMCs. The clonotype originates from a woman aged 40 to 50 in good health and CMV-seropositive. The CDR3 DNA is TGTGCCAGCAGTTTACAGGGGACACCTGGAAACACCATATATTTT. Translation gives CASSLQGTPGNTIYF.